The clone carrying this T cell receptor (beta chain) came up many times. The antigen remains unidentified. Using RNA template, CDR3s of TCR alpha and beta were amplified with iRepertoire arm-PCR. From the multiplex PCR reads, TCRdb called clonotypes with MiXCR, one entry per CDR3 protein. The sample shows fewer than 250,000 distinct CDR3 sequences, 32% of them seen only once. This specimen comes from a study of glioma-infiltrating T cells. Study-wide results and caveats: CDR3 overlap between tissue and blood was very small.

Germline loops: CDR1 SGHAT, CDR2 FQNNGV. The CDR3 is made up of 12 amino acids. Trimming removed 1 base at V and 3 bases at J, with 2 bases between. The sample taken for sequencing was glioma tissue, nonneoplastic brain tissue, or PBMCs (not recorded which). This TCR came from a human donor with low-grade glioma or glioblastoma, undergoing nonglioma brain surgery, or in good health (not recorded which). V and J are TRBV11-2 and TRBJ2-3, with no clear D. CDR3 loop: CASSLATDTQYF. The CDR3, as DNA: TGTGCCAGCAGCTTAGCTACAGATACGCAGTATTTT.